Listed here are 31 T cell receptor beta chains from one sample, sequenced in a study of blood T cell repertoires in COVID-19. TCRdb's table, derived via immunoSEQ multiplex PCR, lists solely in-frame clones and lacks some. The repertoire holds approximately 50,000 clones, 81% seen once, with roughly 29% in the top ten. What was sequenced was peripheral blood. These receptors came from an elderly woman with COVID-19, enrolled during active disease.

V gene TRBV2 combines with J gene TRBJ2-5, with 9 positions matching TRBD1. J was trimmed by 4 bases and V by 6 bases; bases with no gene match: 6. CDR1 and CDR2 (germline): SNHLY, FYNNEI. This CDR3 has 14 amino acids. CDR3 region: CASSAQGAGETQYF. In DNA, the CDR3 is TGTGCCAGCAGCGCACAGGGGGCCGGAGAGACCCAGTACTTC.

As to this clone: At one end, the junction sequence differs from germline, possibly due to a read error. The V call is TRBV7-7, the J call TRBJ1-5; 9 nucleotides match TRBD1. In germline, CDR1 is SSHAT, CDR2 FNYEAQ (reference sequence). CDR3 length equals 15 residues. The CDR3 sequence: CASSLFGTGKLPQHF. The CDR3 DNA reads as TGTGCTAGCAGCTTATTTGGGACAGGGAAATTGCCCCAGCATTTT.

J is TRBJ2-3 and V is TRBV11-2; the match to TRBD2 covers 8 bases. This CDR3 is built from 17 residues. CDR1 and CDR2 from the germline V gene are SGHAT and FQNNGV. The V and J ends lost 4 bases and 4 bases, in that order; junction bases with no gene match: 13. This CDR3 reads CASSYLSIAGRADTQYF. CDR3 sequence (DNA): TGTGCCAGCAGCTACCTCTCCATAGCGGGAAGGGCAGATACGCAGTATTTT.

The chain couples TRBV19 to TRBJ2-7; TRBD1 matches at 7 bases. This CDR3 region has 16 residues. CDR1 is LNHDA, CDR2 SQIVND, per germline (reference sequence). The V gene end was trimmed by 0 bases and the J gene end by 7 bases; junction bases not matched to a gene: 12. The CDR3 nucleotides read TGTGCCAGTAGTATAGACGGGACAGTCGGTTCAAGAGAGCAGTACTTC. Its translation: CASSIDGTVGSREQYF. Using reference TRBV19 and TRBJ2-7 for the parts outside the CDR3, the full variable domain is DGGITQSPKYLFRKEGQNVTLSCEQNLNHDAMYWYRQDPGQGLRLIYYSQIVNDFQKGDIAEGYSVSREKKESFPLTVTSAQKNPTAFYLCASSIDGTVGSREQYFGPGTRLTVT.

This clone was seen only a few times. This sequence joins TRBV5-1 and TRBJ2-1; a possible D gene is TRBD2 (7 bases). V was cut by 1 base and J by 1 base, with 12 bases left in between. CDR3 length: 16 residues. The V gene's germline CDR1 is SGHRS and CDR2 YFSETQ. In DNA, the CDR3 is TGCGCCAGCAGCTTGAGAGCGGGACAATCCTACAATGAGCAGTTCTTC. This gives the protein CASSLRAGQSYNEQFF.

V usage is TRBV9 and J usage is TRBJ2-2, with TRBD1 identical over 7 bases. The junction had 6 bases not matched to a gene; V was cut back by 1 base and J by 6 bases. Germline loops: CDR1 SGDLS, CDR2 YYNGEE. The CDR3 spans 15 residues. CDR3: CASSVWDRGSGELFF. The CDR3 DNA reads TGTGCCAGCAGCGTATGGGACAGAGGATCCGGGGAGCTGTTTTTT. The whole variable domain, filled in from reference TRBV9 and TRBJ2-2, reads DSGVTQTPKHLITATGQRVTLRCSPRSGDLSVYWYQQSLDQGLQFLIQYYNGEERAKGNILERFSAQQFPDLHSELNLSSLELGDSALYFCASSVWDRGSGELFFGEGSRLTVL.

The chain carries TRBV6-2 or TRBV6-3 and TRBJ2-5; D gene ambiguous. Trimming removed 3 bases at V and 2 bases at J, with 16 bases between. The CDR3 contains 16 residues. Looked up from germline, CDR1 is MNHEY and CDR2 is SVGEGT. The CDR3 here is CASSYRSSWRQETQYF. The CDR3, as DNA: TGTGCCAGCAGTTATAGGTCTAGTTGGCGGCAAGAGACCCAGTACTTC.

The rearrangement uses TRBV10-2 and TRBJ2-2, with D perhaps TRBD2 (5 bases). V was trimmed by 2 bases and J by 1 base, leaving 8 bases between them. The CDR3 covers 15 residues. CDR1 and CDR2 (germline): WSHSY, SAAADI. CDR3 coding DNA: TGCGCCAGCAGTGAGAGCGGCAGGAACACCGGGGAGCTGTTTTTT. This sequence encodes CASSESGRNTGELFF.

CDR3 residues: CASSDFQLANTGELFF. CDR3 nucleotides: TGCGCCAGCAGTGACTTCCAGTTGGCGAACACCGGGGAGCTGTTTTTT. V gene TRBV10-1 combines with J gene TRBJ2-2; no firm D call. Trimming removed 3 bases from V and 0 bases from J, with 11 bases in between. This CDR3 comprises 16 residues. Germline values: CDR1 WNHNN, CDR2 SYGVQD (reference sequence).

The chain employs TRBV5-1 and TRBJ1-1; 7 bases map to TRBD1. The CDR3 has 14 amino acids. J was trimmed by 6 bases and V by 0 bases; bases with no gene match: 5. Germline assignment: CDR1 SGHRS and CDR2 YFSETQ. CDR3 nucleotides: TGCGCCAGCAGCTTGGGACAGGGCCGGGCTGAAGCTTTCTTT. It encodes CASSLGQGRAEAFF.

CDR3 DNA: TGCGCCAGCAGCCAACAGTTGACAGGGGGCTACGAGCAGTACTTC. Translated: CASSQQLTGGYEQYF. The chain is built from TRBV4-1 and TRBJ2-7; TRBD1 matches 9 bases. Germline V gene data show CDR1 as MGHRA and CDR2 as YSYEKL. This CDR3 region has 15 residues. The V segment lost 2 bases and the J segment 3 bases; nucleotides outside the gene matches: 5.

This rearrangement joins TRBV7-9 to TRBJ2-1, with D maybe TRBD2 (5 bases). The CDR3 contains 13 residues. V was clipped by 7 bases and J by 8 bases, with 15 bases between them. Germline lookup yields CDR1 SEHNR and CDR2 FQNEAQ (reference sequence). The CDR3 DNA sequence: TGTGCCAGCAACCCCCCGGGAATGGATGAGCAGTTCTTC. It translates to CASNPPGMDEQFF.

This clone was seen more than once but under ten times. The chain combines TRBV18 with TRBJ2-5; perhaps TRBD1 as D (6 bases). V lost 8 bases and J 5 bases, leaving 18 bases between the germline ends. CDR1 KGHSH and CDR2 LQKENI come from the germline V gene. The CDR3 runs 14 residues. The CDR3: CASVTNRERETQYF. The CDR3, as DNA: TGTGCCAGCGTGACGAACAGGGAAAGGGAGACCCAGTACTTC.

V and J are TRBV9 and TRBJ2-7; D unresolved. The ends were cut back, 0 bases at V and 3 bases at J, with 10 bases in the middle. CDR1 and CDR2 (germline): SGDLS, YYNGEE. CDR3 size: 14 residues. CDR3 loop: CASSVGSQSYEQYF. DNA for the CDR3: TGTGCCAGCAGCGTAGGGAGTCAGAGCTACGAGCAGTACTTC.

This chain links TRBV19 with TRBJ2-7; TRBD1 matches at 8 bases. The CDR3 covers 15 residues. Germline CDR1 LNHDA, CDR2 SQIVND (reference sequence). With V trimmed by 8 bases and J by 4 bases, 13 bases remained unmatched. The CDR3 region has the DNA TGTGCCAGTCAAAAAACCGGGACAGGCATTTACGAGCAGTACTTC. Its protein product is CASQKTGTGIYEQYF.

The rearrangement uses TRBV7-3 and TRBJ2-2; D gene ambiguous. Germline lookup yields CDR1 SGHTA and CDR2 FQGTGA. This CDR3 is built from 15 residues. The ends were cut back, 2 bases at V and 0 bases at J, with 7 bases in the middle. The CDR3 DNA reads as TGTGCCAGCAGCTTACTTGCAGCGAACACCGGGGAGCTGTTTTTT. This codes for CASSLLAANTGELFF.

The chain combines TRBV7-9 with TRBJ1-1; D not resolved. Trimming left V 5 bases short and J 5 bases short, with 6 bases between. Germline V gives CDR1 SEHNR, CDR2 FQNEAQ (reference sequence). The CDR3 length is 11 residues. The CDR3 DNA reads as TGTGCCAGCAGCCCCTTAACTGAAGCTTTCTTT. Translating it yields CASSPLTEAFF.

The J gene is TRBJ1-2, the V gene TRBV4-1; the match to TRBD1 covers 12 bases. The CDR3 extends over 17 amino acids. J gave up 2 bases and V 0 bases, and 4 bases lay outside the gene matches. Germline CDR1 MGHRA, CDR2 YSYEKL. The DNA of the CDR3 is TGCGCCAGCAGCCAAGATCAGGGACAGGGGGCCAACTATGGCTACACCTTC. Encoded protein: CASSQDQGQGANYGYTF.

V and J are TRBV27 and TRBJ2-1, with 9 bases fitting TRBD2. The CDR3 runs to 16 residues. Germline-derived CDR1 and CDR2 are MNHEY and SMNVEV (reference sequence). The V and J ends lost 7 bases and 8 bases, in that order; junction bases with no gene match: 15. The DNA for the CDR3 is TGTGCCAGCACCCCTTTTTTAGCGGGAGTAGGACATGAGCAGTTCTTC. Its translation: CASTPFLAGVGHEQFF.

The chain carries TRBV6-2 or TRBV6-3 and TRBJ1-2; D possibly corresponds to TRBD1 (5 bases). The CDR3 extends over 13 amino acids. Germline V gives CDR1 MNHEY, CDR2 SVGEGT. Trimming cost V 0 bases and J 8 bases, with 10 bases left between them. DNA of the CDR3: TGTGCCAGCAGTTACTCGAGCGGGGGGGGCTACACCTTC. Encoded protein: CASSYSSGGGYTF.

V gene TRBV7-3 combines with J gene TRBJ2-1, with TRBD2 identical over 13 bases. Per the germline V gene, CDR1 is SGHTA and CDR2 is FQGTGA. The V and J ends lost 3 bases and 6 bases, in that order; junction bases with no gene match: 2. This CDR3 comprises 15 residues. For the CDR3, the DNA is TGTGCCAGCAGCTTCGGACTAGCGGGAGTCAATGAGCAGTTCTTC. Translation gives CASSFGLAGVNEQFF.

This rearrangement joins TRBV5-6 to TRBJ1-6; TRBD1 aligns across 8 bases. The length of the CDR3 is 14 residues. V shed 5 bases, J shed 9 bases, and the junction held 7 bases outside the gene matches. Germline V CDR1 and CDR2: SGHDT, YYEEEE. The CDR3 DNA is TGTGCCAGCAGTTACACAGGGGGGTCTTCACCCCTCCACTTT. Its protein is CASSYTGGSSPLHF.

The chain links TRBV28 to TRBJ1-5; possibly TRBD1 for D (6 bases). Germline V gene lookup returns CDR1 MDHEN and CDR2 SYDVKM. With 4 bases removed from V and 3 bases from J, the gap between germline ends came to 16 bases. The CDR3 has 16 residues. CDR3 protein: CASSSPRGAVNQPQHF. The CDR3 DNA is TGTGCCAGCAGTTCCCCTCGGGGGGCGGTCAATCAGCCCCAGCATTTT. Variable domain in full (rest from reference TRBV28 and TRBJ1-5): DVKVTQSSRYLVKRTGEKVFLECVQDMDHENMFWYRQDPGLGLRLIYFSYDVKMKEKGDIPEGYSVSREKKERFSLILESASTNQTSMYLCASSSPRGAVNQPQHFGDGTRLSIL.

V and J are TRBV29-1 and TRBJ1-4; 7 bases align to TRBD1. This CDR3 is built from 11 residues. V lost 6 bases to trimming and J lost 7 bases; unmatched junction nucleotides: 2. CDR1 SQVTM and CDR2 ANQGSEA come from the germline V gene. This CDR3 reads CSVRQGEKLFF. The CDR3 nucleotides are TGCAGCGTCCGACAGGGTGAAAAACTGTTTTTT.

The chain joins TRBV2 to TRBJ1-2; D ambiguous. Trimming shortened V by 6 bases and J by 5 bases, and 19 bases separated the two germline ends. The CDR3 covers 15 residues. Germline values: CDR1 SNHLY, CDR2 FYNNEI. CDR3 coding DNA: TGTGCCAGCAGCCAGCCCGGCATAGCAGAGTATGGCTACACCTTC. This sequence encodes CASSQPGIAEYGYTF.

The chain has TRBV5-1 and TRBJ2-7; perhaps TRBD1 as D (5 bases). CDR3 length: 14 amino acids. V was clipped by 0 bases and J by 3 bases, with 10 bases between them. The germline V gene has CDR1 SGHRS and CDR2 YFSETQ. CDR3 loop: CASSLGQGHYEQYF. The CDR3 DNA reads as TGCGCCAGCAGCTTGGGTCAGGGCCACTACGAGCAGTACTTC.

The chain is built from TRBV11-3 and TRBJ2-7; possibly TRBD2 for D (5 bases). Trimming shortened V by 5 bases and J by 2 bases, and 16 bases separated the two germline ends. The V gene's germline CDR1 is SGHNT and CDR2 YENEEA. CDR3 length: 15 amino acids. The CDR3: CASSQGGFDTYEQYF. The CDR3 nucleotides read TGTGCCAGCAGCCAAGGCGGGTTTGACACCTACGAGCAGTACTTC.

V and J are TRBV19 and TRBJ2-5, with D possibly being TRBD2 (7 bases). V shed 7 bases and J shed 4 bases, with 10 bases lying between them. CDR1 and CDR2 from the germline V gene are LNHDA and SQIVND (reference sequence). This CDR3 comprises 12 residues. Written as DNA, the CDR3 is TGTGCCAGTACGGGGGGCGGAGAGACCCAGTACTTC. This codes for CASTGGGETQYF.

The V call is TRBV5-1, the J call TRBJ1-1; 9 bases line up with TRBD1. The CDR3 is 13 residues long. Unmatched junction bases numbered 4, after V lost 5 bases and J lost 5 bases. The germline CDR1 and CDR2 sequences are SGHRS and YFSETQ. As DNA, the CDR3 is TGCGCCAGCAGGACAGGGGGAAGAACTGAAGCTTTCTTT. It codes for CASRTGGRTEAFF. Using reference TRBV5-1 and TRBJ1-1 for the parts outside the CDR3, the full variable domain is KAGVTQTPRYLIKTRGQQVTLSCSPISGHRSVSWYQQTPGQGLQFLFEYFSETQRNKGNFPGRFSGRQFSNSRSEMNVSTLELGDSALYLCASRTGGRTEAFFGQGTRLTVV.

This clone was detected only a few times. This chain uses TRBV24-1 with TRBJ2-7; tentatively, D is TRBD2 (6 bases). This CDR3 is built from 14 residues. The V gene's germline CDR1 is KGHDR and CDR2 SFDVKD. The ends were cut back, 3 bases at V and 9 bases at J, with 17 bases in the middle. CDR3 bases: TGTGCCACCAGTGATCCCTCGGGAGAGCGGGTGCAGTACTTC. Its protein is CATSDPSGERVQYF.

This clone was picked up one time. The chain employs TRBV5-1 and TRBJ2-5, with 12 bases identical to TRBD2. The ends lost 1 base at V and 2 bases at J; junction bases unmatched: 9. Germline V CDR1 and CDR2: SGHRS, YFSETQ. This CDR3 comprises 18 residues. The CDR3 is CASSLSPGLAGRQETQYF. CDR3 in DNA: TGCGCCAGCAGCTTGAGCCCCGGACTAGCGGGAAGACAAGAGACCCAGTACTTC. Combining the CDR3 with reference TRBV5-1 and TRBJ2-5 gives the whole variable domain KAGVTQTPRYLIKTRGQQVTLSCSPISGHRSVSWYQQTPGQGLQFLFEYFSETQRNKGNFPGRFSGRQFSNSRSEMNVSTLELGDSALYLCASSLSPGLAGRQETQYFGPGTRLLVL.